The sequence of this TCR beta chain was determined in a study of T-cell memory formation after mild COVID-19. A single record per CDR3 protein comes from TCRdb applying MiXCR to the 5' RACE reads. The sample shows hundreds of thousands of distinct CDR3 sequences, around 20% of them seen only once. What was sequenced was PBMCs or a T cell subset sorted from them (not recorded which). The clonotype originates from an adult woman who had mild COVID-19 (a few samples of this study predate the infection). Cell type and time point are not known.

The chain's CDR3 is CASSLARTEETQYF. The CDR3 DNA reads TGTGCCAGCAGCCTTGCTCGGACAGAGGAGACCCAGTACTTC. The genes are TRBV5-6 and TRBJ2-5, with TRBD1 as a possible D gene (6 bases). Germline values: CDR1 SGHDT, CDR2 YYEEEE. The ends were cut back, 4 bases at V and 5 bases at J, with 15 bases in the middle. The CDR3 totals 14 residues.